This is a list of T cell receptor beta chains from one sample in a study of T cells in Graves' hyperthyroidism and ophthalmopathy. MiXCR, applied by TCRdb to the multiplex PCR reads, yields one record per CDR3 protein. The table includes around 420,000 distinct CDR3 sequences, approximately 15% detected once. The sequencing sample was made of blood. Every receptor here comes from a woman under 30 with Graves' hyperthyroidism. Each CDR3 is given with its conserved first and last residue. A D gene is named only where the DNA matches it firmly. Size is stated for part of the rows, as once, few or many counts, or as a class when the clone is expanded.

v_call	d_call	clone_size	j_call	cdr3_nt	cdr3_aa
TRBV6-2/TRBV6-3	NA	many	TRBJ2-5	TGTGCCAGCTCCTTTGGGACGGAAGAAGAGACCCAGTACTTC	CASSFGTEEETQYF
TRBV6-1	TRBD1	many	TRBJ1-1	TGTGCCAGCAGGCGACAGGGAGCCAACACTGAAGCTTTCTTT	CASRRQGANTEAFF
TRBV5-1	TRBD1	few	TRBJ1-2	TGCGCCAGCAGTGATTTCGGACAGGGGAACTATGGCTACACCTTC	CASSDFGQGNYGYTF
TRBV20-1	NA	many	TRBJ2-1	TGCAGTGCTACTCGACCGAACCCCCCCCAGGATGAGCAGTTCTTC	CSATRPNPPQDEQFF
TRBV30	NA	NA	TRBJ1-5	TGTGCCTGGAGTGGGACAGATAATCAGCCCCAGCATTTT	CAWSGTDNQPQHF
TRBV6-1	TRBD2	many	TRBJ2-7	TGTGCCAGCGTGGTCACTAGCGGGAGCTCTTACGAGCAGTACTTC	CASVVTSGSSYEQYF
TRBV5-1	NA	many	TRBJ1-5	TGCGCCAGCAGCTTGGGGACAAACAATCAGCCCCAGCATTTT	CASSLGTNNQPQHF
TRBV7-9	TRBD2	NA	TRBJ2-3	TGTGCCAGCAGCCAGGGACTAGCGGGTAGCATTCGCACTAGCACAGATACGCAGTATTTT	CASSQGLAGSIRTSTDTQYF
TRBV12-3/TRBV12-4	TRBD1	many	TRBJ1-5	TGTGCCAGCTGGGACAGGGGGAGGGATCAGCCCCAGCATTTT	CASWDRGRDQPQHF
TRBV12-3/TRBV12-4	NA	many	TRBJ2-5	TGTGCCAGCAGTGGCCGGGACCAAGAGACCCAGTACTTC	CASSGRDQETQYF
TRBV12-3/TRBV12-4	NA	NA	TRBJ2-7	TGTGCCATTTACGAGCAGTACTTC	CAIYEQYF
TRBV19	NA	few	TRBJ1-1	TGTGCCAGTAGATTCTCGGGCACTGAAGCTTTCTTT	CASRFSGTEAFF
TRBV19	NA	NA	TRBJ2-1	TGTGCCAGTAGTTTCAGTTCGAGCTCCTACAATGAGCAGTTCTTC	CASSFSSSSYNEQFF
TRBV20-1	TRBD2	many	TRBJ2-3	TGCAGTGCTAGACCAGGACTAGCGGGAGGGATCACAGATACGCAGTATTTT	CSARPGLAGGITDTQYF
TRBV13	TRBD1	few	TRBJ1-2	TGTGCCACCCCGGGACAGACCTTCTATGGCTACACCTTC	CATPGQTFYGYTF
TRBV5-1	NA	NA	TRBJ1-2	TGCGCCAGCAGCTTCGGAACAGGGTCGTGGTATGGCTACACCTTC	CASSFGTGSWYGYTF
TRBV6-1	TRBD1	NA	TRBJ2-3	TGTGCCATAGCGGCGGACAGGGAGGTAGATACGCAGTATTTT	CAIAADREVDTQYF
TRBV14	NA	NA	TRBJ1-4	TGTGCCAGCAGCCAAGACGTTCCTGAAAAACTGTTTTTT	CASSQDVPEKLFF
TRBV4-3	NA	many	TRBJ2-1	TGCGCCAGCAGCCAAGATGTAGGATCACTTCCCCTCAATGAGCAGTTCTTC	CASSQDVGSLPLNEQFF
TRBV4-1	TRBD2	many	TRBJ2-7	TGCGCCAGCAGCCAAGAAGGGGTGGGACTAGCGGGTCACGAGCAGTACTTC	CASSQEGVGLAGHEQYF
TRBV27	TRBD2	few	TRBJ2-1	TGTGCCAGCTTTCCCGGACTAGCGGGAGCCGGGGAGCAGTTCTTC	CASFPGLAGAGEQFF
TRBV3-1	TRBD2	few	TRBJ2-1	TGTGCCAGCGGCCCGACTGGACTAGCGGGGAATGAGCAGTTCTTC	CASGPTGLAGNEQFF